Each of the 6 T cell receptor beta chains below was sequenced from the same sample in a study of blood T cell repertoires in COVID-19. The assay was immunoSEQ multiplex PCR, and TCRdb's table has in-frame clones only and misses some. The sample has roughly 250,000 clones, just under 85% seen once. The sample was peripheral blood. The receptors come from a man aged 45-65 years with acute or convalescent COVID-19.

The chain couples TRBV6-5 to TRBJ1-2; TRBD1 agrees at 7 bases. The germline V gene encodes CDR1 MNHEY and CDR2 SVGAGI. With V trimmed by 0 bases and J by 2 bases, 6 bases remained unmatched. This CDR3 contains 16 residues. CDR3: CASSYSTMGQNYGYTF. The CDR3 DNA is TGTGCCAGCAGTTACTCGACCATGGGACAGAACTATGGCTACACCTTC.

The genes are TRBV2 and TRBJ2-3, with unresolved D. V lost 3 bases and J 0 bases, leaving 7 bases between the germline ends. This CDR3 spans 14 amino acids. Germline values: CDR1 SNHLY, CDR2 FYNNEI. The CDR3 loop is CASSEVSSTDTQYF. The CDR3 DNA reads as TGTGCCAGCAGTGAGGTCAGTAGCACAGATACGCAGTATTTT.

On this clone: Compared with germline, one end of the junction differs, possibly owing to a read error. The V gene is TRBV7-3, the J gene TRBJ2-5; D is unclear. This CDR3 region has 13 residues. From germline, CDR1 is SGHTA and CDR2 FQGTGA. The CDR3 region is CASSLTSGQTQYF. The CDR3 nucleotides are TGTGCCAGCAGTTTAACGTCGGGTCAGACCCAGTACTTC.

The rearrangement links TRBV2 to TRBJ2-1, with 10 bases aligning to TRBD2. With 4 bases clipped from V and 4 bases from J, the junction kept 4 bases outside the gene matches. The germline gives CDR1 SNHLY, CDR2 FYNNEI. This CDR3 is built from 15 residues. The CDR3 spells CASSAGTSVYNEQFF. CDR3 in DNA: TGTGCCAGCAGTGCCGGGACTAGCGTATACAATGAGCAGTTCTTC.

The V and J genes are TRBV9 and TRBJ1-5, with D possibly matching TRBD1 (5 bases). The CDR3 length is 13 residues. Germline CDR1 SGDLS, CDR2 YYNGEE. Trimming took 4 bases from V and 4 from J, leaving 9 bases between them. DNA of the CDR3: TGTGCCAGCAGCTCCCGGGGGAATCAGCCCCAGCATTTT. Its protein is CASSSRGNQPQHF.

This clone was picked up one time. V gene TRBV7-2 combines with J gene TRBJ2-7; 9 nucleotides line up with TRBD2. The CDR3 runs to 16 residues. CDR1 SGHTA and CDR2 FQGNSA come from the germline V gene. The trim removed 1 base at V and 2 bases at J, leaving 6 bases unmatched. The CDR3 here is CASSLGLAGAAYEQYF. The CDR3 region has the DNA TGTGCCAGCAGCTTAGGATTAGCGGGGGCCGCCTACGAGCAGTACTTC.